The text below deals with one T cell receptor beta chain. Assay used: immunoSEQ multiplex PCR; TCRdb lists only in-frame clones, some missing. The sample carries roughly 350,000 clones, 80% to 90% recorded once. Stated treatment: roughly 18 received Ad26.COV2.S at low or high dose, single or two shots; five or six received placebo; per-sample allocation not given. Day 63 following the first vaccine or placebo injection was when the samples were taken. An adult donor aged 18-55 years was enrolled in Boston. CDR1 is MNHEY, CDR2 SVGAGI, per germline. The CDR3 extends over 15 amino acids. V was pared by 0 bases and J by 1 base, with 6 bases between. This sample is drawn from a study of Ad26.COV2.S vaccination and SARS-CoV-2 variants.

The source was peripheral blood, collected in a trial of Ad26.COV2.S vaccine versus placebo. The clonotype originates from a person between 18 and 65 years old who received the Ad26.COV2.S COVID-19 vaccine or a placebo. The chain couples TRBV6-5 to TRBJ2-2; D unresolved. The DNA for the CDR3 is TGTGCCAGCAGTTACTCGACGCAGAACACCGGGGAGCTGTTTTTT. It is translated as CASSYSTQNTGELFF.